The entry below describes one T cell receptor beta chain. Those enrolled in Seattle joined during active infection and were followed longitudinally afterward. Germline-derived CDR1 and CDR2 are SEHNR and FQNEAQ (reference sequence). CDR3 length: 13 amino acids. The germline V and J ends were trimmed by 2 bases and 5 bases, with 10 bases remaining between them. Per the original methods: Counts of nucleated cells, estimated from reference gene primer amplification, were obtained. Sequencing was performed with immunoSEQ multiplex PCR; in TCRdb, only in-frame clones are kept and a portion is missing. V and J calls and clone size are as listed in that table; D and trimming were resolved from the DNA. This sample carries approximately 400,000 clones, around 88% of them seen once, and the ten largest clones take roughly 12%. This record comes from a study of blood T cell repertoires in COVID-19. Study overall: COVID-19 samples collected from the United States, Italy and Spain covered acute and convalescent phases. T cells, B-cell-depleted T cells, or PBMCs supplied cDNA or gDNA.

The chain has TRBV7-9 and TRBJ2-7; TRBD1 is a possible D gene (5 bases). This sequence was found in a woman between 45 and 65 years old with COVID-19, enrolled during active disease. The sequenced sample consisted of peripheral blood. Written as DNA, the CDR3 is TGTGCCAGCAGCTTAAGACAGTTCCACGAGCAGTACTTC. Protein sequence: CASSLRQFHEQYF.